This TCR beta chain is from a study of blood T cells in healthy people across ages (dated by TCRdb to the mid-2010s). The study in broad terms: In model experiments, template switching captured roughly one uniquely barcoded TCR beta cDNA molecule for every two T cells. Age-related changes in TCR beta repertoire diversity were measured in the study by deep sequencing normalized with unique cDNA molecular identifiers. The donors were divided into four age groups: young (average approximately 15 years), middle-aged (under 40), aged (under 70) and long-lived (82). To avoid experimental bias, donors of different ages were distributed randomly across sequencing lanes. Using the same blood draw, the study looked at two additional independent replicas of 1 million unique cDNA reads for two donors, one aged 18 to 30 and the other aged 80 or older.

Comment on this clonotype: Its antigen remains unidentified. One base away there is no much larger clone; base qualities are not given.

General findings and caveats noted by the study authors: Donor CMV infection status was unknown, potentially confounding age-related changes in expanded clonotypes. Compared with the aged group, more naive CD4+ T cells, fewer expanded clones and increased TCR diversity were shown by the long-lived group, suggesting age selection. The percentage of naive T cells measured by flow cytometry correlated strongly with observed TCR beta diversity. Conclusive comparison of naive and antigen-experienced compartments was prevented by the profiling of bulk unsorted PBMCs. Estimates of total diversity from one million sequenced T cells were regarded as lower bounds and underestimates. As age increased, observed TCR beta diversity per million T cells dropped in a roughly linear way, and a significant reduction was already evident by age 40.

The trim is 6 bases for V and 4 bases for J, with a gap of 18 bases between the germline ends. From the cysteine through the phenylalanine, the CDR3 covers 15 amino acids. The entry retains the CDR3 DNA only, 45 bases that are in frame from base 1. For CDR1 and CDR2, the germline V gene lists MNHEY and SVGEGT. Donors were 39 systemically healthy Caucasian individuals from Russia aged roughly 6 to 95 years. Each donor gave about 9.2 milliliters of peripheral blood, drawn into EDTA-treated Vacutainer tubes. PBMCs were isolated by Ficoll-Paque density-gradient centrifugation, with at least 6 million obtained per sample. Total RNA, at least 6 micrograms per sample, was extracted from PBMCs with Trizol reagent. Naive CD45RAhigh/CD27high T cell percentages were measured by flow cytometry on a PBMC aliquot from every donor. Receptor libraries were prepared by 5' RACE. Instrument on record: Illumina HiSeq 2500. The second PCR ran for about 6 to 12 cycles and used a J-beta primer mix along with a sample-barcoded 5' primer. A unique molecular identifier was introduced onto each TCR beta cDNA molecule by a template-switch 5' adaptor carrying 12 random nucleotides. Each sample yielded at least 3 million CDR3-containing paired-end reads. The Mint cDNA synthesis kit, primed by a TRBC-specific oligonucleotide, was used to synthesize first-strand cDNA from all RNA. Following uracil-DNA glycosylase treatment, all cDNA underwent a first 18-cycle PCR with the universal primers M1SS and BC2_uni_R. Turning to the authors' computational methods: For normalization, 1 million high-quality reads were randomly selected from each sample, with every read carrying a distinct molecular identifier. Instead of being binned into consensus sequences, reads with shared molecular identifiers were discarded. MiTCR, set to a Q25 quality threshold and the strictest error-elimination algorithm, was used for CDR3 identification, clonotype clustering and error correction. A nonparametric unseen species model with Euler transformation was used to estimate lower-bound total TCR beta diversity. Using fastp trimming at Q25 and MiXCR clonotype assembly, TCRdb reanalyzed the public sequencing data and kept in-frame beta chains. One record per CDR3 amino acid sequence lists the most common genes and DNA. These V and J calls originate from TCRdb's pipeline instead of the authors' own analysis. The sample yields about 1.5 million distinct CDR3 sequences; 35% to 45% were counted once. Together, the top ten hold around 4% of the sample.

The source is a woman aged 18-30 years in good health. The specimen sequenced was blood. Recombination joined TRBV6-2 or TRBV6-3 with TRBJ1-1; tentative D gene TRBD1, with 5 bases matching. The CDR3 region has the sequence CASRRGQGRRTEAFF. The bases read TGTGCCAGCAGACGGGGTCAGGGAAGACGCACTGAAGCTTTCTTT.